The 31 T cell receptor beta chains given below trace back to one sample, sequenced in a study of T cells after yellow fever vaccination. MiXCR, applied by TCRdb to the 5' RACE reads, yields one record per CDR3 protein. The table records hundreds of thousands of distinct CDR3 sequences, roughly an eighth of them present only once. The starting material was PBMCs, obtained on the day of the yellow fever booster vaccination. The source of these receptors is a man aged 25-45 years who received the YFV17D yellow fever vaccine.

V gene TRBV6-2 or TRBV6-3 combines with J gene TRBJ2-1; weak D call: TRBD1 (6 bases). Germline V lookup: CDR1 MNHEY, CDR2 SVGEGT. The CDR3 runs 16 residues. The V gene lost 0 bases and the J gene lost 1 base, with 10 bases spanning the gap. In DNA, the CDR3 is TGTGCCAGCAGTTACTCATGGCAGGGGTCCTACAATGAGCAGTTCTTC. This codes for CASSYSWQGSYNEQFF.

V is TRBV6-1 and J is TRBJ2-3; D could derive from TRBD1 or TRBD2 (6 bases each). Looked up from germline, CDR1 is MNHNS and CDR2 is SASEGT. V was pared by 5 bases and J by 0 bases, with 18 bases between. The CDR3 length is 17 residues. Here the CDR3 DNA reads TGTGCCAGCAGTCCCGGCCTGGAGGGGGATAGCACAGATACGCAGTATTTT. Its protein is CASSPGLEGDSTDTQYF.

This clonotype has a handful of counts. The chain couples TRBV20-1 to TRBJ2-1; TRBD2 agrees at 9 bases. Germline V gene lookup returns CDR1 DFQATT and CDR2 SNEGSKA (reference sequence). This CDR3 is built from 19 residues. The junction had 12 bases not matched to a gene; V was cut back by 0 bases and J by 0 bases. This CDR3 is CSARDRLAGSSRSYNEQFF. In DNA, the CDR3 is TGCAGTGCTAGAGATAGGCTAGCGGGATCCTCACGCTCCTACAATGAGCAGTTCTTC.

The genes are TRBV20-1 and TRBJ2-1; 7 bases fit TRBD2. Trimming at V came to 6 bases and at J to 6 bases, leaving 11 bases not matched to a gene. The CDR3 has 14 amino acids. The V gene's germline CDR1 is DFQATT and CDR2 SNEGSKA (reference sequence). In DNA form, the CDR3 reads TGCAGTGCCAGTAGGACTAGTTCTATCAATGAGCAGTTCTTC. Amino acid sequence: CSASRTSSINEQFF.

V is TRBV15 and J is TRBJ1-1; 12 bases agree with TRBD1. Germline V CDR1 and CDR2: LNHNV, YYDKDF (reference sequence). With V trimmed by 3 bases and J by 6 bases, 8 bases remained unmatched. The CDR3 has 16 residues. The CDR3 loop reads CATSSPGTGGRAEAFF. The CDR3 DNA reads as TGTGCCACCAGCAGTCCCGGGACAGGGGGCAGGGCTGAAGCTTTCTTT.

The chain couples TRBV4-3 to TRBJ2-3; tentative D call: TRBD2 (5 bases). From germline, CDR1 is LGHNA and CDR2 YSLEER. V lost 1 base and J 6 bases, leaving 20 bases between the germline ends. The CDR3 is 17 residues long. This CDR3 reads CASSQALVEAAGDTQYF. The CDR3 DNA follows: TGCGCCAGCAGCCAAGCCCTCGTAGAGGCCGCGGGCGATACGCAGTATTTT.

This clonotype was seen more than once but under ten times. The chain combines TRBV5-1 with TRBJ2-3; 9 nucleotides match TRBD2. The V gene end was trimmed by 4 bases and the J gene end by 2 bases; junction bases not matched to a gene: 8. Germline V gene sequence: CDR1 SGHRS, CDR2 YFSETQ. The CDR3 is 16 residues long. The CDR3 spells CASSPPTSGLTDTQYF. The CDR3 bases are TGCGCCAGCAGCCCCCCGACTAGCGGACTCACAGATACGCAGTATTTT.

V gene TRBV20-1 combines with J gene TRBJ2-3; tentatively, D is TRBD2 (5 bases). The CDR3 has 11 amino acids. Looked up from germline, CDR1 is DFQATT and CDR2 is SNEGSKA (reference sequence). V lost 5 bases and J 9 bases, leaving 12 bases between the germline ends. For the CDR3, the DNA is TGCAGTGCTGCACCCGGGAACACGCAGTATTTT. Protein: CSAAPGNTQYF.

The chain couples TRBV24-1 to TRBJ1-1; D remains unclear. Germline CDR1 is KGHDR and CDR2 is SFDVKD. This CDR3 has 16 residues. Trimming removed 4 bases from V and 2 bases from J, with 16 bases in between. This CDR3 reads CATSEPGPTNNTEAFF. CDR3 nucleotides: TGTGCCACCAGTGAACCCGGCCCGACGAACAACACTGAAGCTTTCTTT.

The table lists this clonotype with a few counts. This chain connects TRBV20-1 to TRBJ2-3; 12 bases are a match to TRBD2. The V segment lost 0 bases and the J segment 5 bases; nucleotides outside the gene matches: 6. The CDR3 has 16 amino acids. From germline, CDR1 is DFQATT and CDR2 SNEGSKA (reference sequence). CDR3 DNA: TGCAGTGCTAGAGATCCGACTAGCGGGAGCGGAGATACGCAGTATTTT. Protein product: CSARDPTSGSGDTQYF.

This clonotype occurred a few times. V usage is TRBV29-1 and J usage is TRBJ2-1; 9 nucleotides align to TRBD2. This CDR3 is 16 amino acids long. Germline CDR1 and CDR2: SQVTM and ANQGSEA. Trimming took 3 bases from V and 3 from J; bases not matched to a gene: 9. CDR3 in DNA: TGCAGCGTTGAGTTGTCGGGCGGGAGGGTCTACAATGAGCAGTTCTTC. This encodes CSVELSGGRVYNEQFF.

As regards this clonotype: Germline is not matched at one junction end, which may reflect a read error. The chain is built from TRBV7-2 and TRBJ2-7; 7 positions match TRBD1. This CDR3 spans 14 amino acids. Germline CDR1 reads SGHTA; CDR2 reads FQGNSA. CDR3 sequence (DNA): TGTGCCAGCAGCTTACCAGGGACAGTTTACGTGCAGTACTTC. The encoded protein is CASSLPGTVYVQYF.

This clonotype showed up many times. The chain employs TRBV5-1 and TRBJ2-7; TRBD1 matches at 8 bases. Trimming at V came to 0 bases and at J to 4 bases, leaving 3 bases not matched to a gene. The germline CDR1 and CDR2 sequences are SGHRS and YFSETQ. The CDR3 contains 14 residues. Written as DNA, the CDR3 is TGCGCCAGCAGCTTGGGACAGGGGTTGTACGAGCAGTACTTC. It codes for CASSLGQGLYEQYF.

This clonotype came up many times. The chain recombines TRBV28 with TRBJ2-1; D is unclear. Looked up from germline, CDR1 is MDHEN and CDR2 is SYDVKM. Trimming removed 3 bases from V and 9 bases from J, with 3 bases in between. CDR3 length equals 10 residues. The CDR3 DNA sequence: TGTGCCAGCAGTTTGCGTGAGCAGTTCTTC. Amino acids: CASSLREQFF.

This sequence joins TRBV5-6 and TRBJ1-2, with unresolved D. Trimming stripped 4 bases from V and 8 bases from J, with 15 bases between. The CDR3 is 13 amino acids. CDR1 and CDR2 from the germline V gene are SGHDT and YYEEEE. CDR3 DNA sequence: TGTGCCAGCAGCCCCGGACCGGCTCGGGGCTACACCTTC. Its protein is CASSPGPARGYTF.

This clonotype was counted a few times. The chain recombines TRBV19 with TRBJ2-4; 7 bases align to TRBD2. V shed 5 bases and J 0 bases; nucleotides not matched to a gene: 10. CDR1 is LNHDA, CDR2 SQIVND, per germline (reference sequence). The CDR3 loop spans 17 amino acids. The CDR3 DNA reads TGTGCCAGTAGTGCGCAACTAGCGTTAGTAGCCAAAAACATTCAGTACTTC. Amino acid sequence: CASSAQLALVAKNIQYF. Full variable domain (remainder filled in from reference TRBV19 and TRBJ2-4): DGGITQSPKYLFRKEGQNVTLSCEQNLNHDAMYWYRQDPGQGLRLIYYSQIVNDFQKGDIAEGYSVSREKKESFPLTVTSAQKNPTAFYLCASSAQLALVAKNIQYFGAGTRLSVL.

The J gene is TRBJ2-7, the V gene TRBV18; TRBD2 matches at 8 bases. There are 14 residues in the CDR3. CDR1 and CDR2 (germline): KGHSH, LQKENI. V lost 9 bases, J lost 0 bases, and 7 bases stayed unmatched. For the CDR3, the DNA is TGTGCCAGTAGCGGGAACCTACGCTCCTACGAGCAGTACTTC. Amino acids: CASSGNLRSYEQYF.

This clonotype was seen a handful of times. The chain's CDR3 is CASSLASGNRKETQYF. For the CDR3, the DNA is TGCGCCAGCAGCTTGGCAAGCGGGAACAGAAAAGAGACCCAGTACTTC. This rearrangement joins TRBV5-1 to TRBJ2-5; 7 bases are a match to TRBD2. Looked up from germline, CDR1 is SGHRS and CDR2 is YFSETQ. V dropped 0 bases and J dropped 3; count of bases not matched to a gene: 8. The CDR3 length is 16 residues.

This clonotype was counted only a few times. The chain links TRBV6-5 to TRBJ1-1; weak D call: TRBD1 (5 bases). This CDR3 has 16 amino acids. Looked up from germline, CDR1 is MNHEY and CDR2 is SVGAGI. V was cut by 4 bases and J by 1 base, with 16 bases left in between. DNA for the CDR3: TGTGCCAGCAGTTGGGGGGGAACATTTTCGAACACTGAAGCTTTCTTT. It is translated as CASSWGGTFSNTEAFF.

The genes are TRBV5-1 and TRBJ2-7; D perhaps matches TRBD2 (5 bases). This CDR3 region has 15 residues. V shed 2 bases and J shed 3 bases, with 15 bases lying between them. Germline V gives CDR1 SGHRS, CDR2 YFSETQ. The CDR3 nucleotides are TGCGCCAGCAGCTTAGGGTTGGGAGATTACTACGAGCAGTACTTC. The encoded protein is CASSLGLGDYYEQYF.

V is TRBV6-1 and J is TRBJ2-7, with 11 bases lining up with TRBD2. The CDR3 contains 15 residues. Germline V gene lookup returns CDR1 MNHNS and CDR2 SASEGT. The junction had 12 bases not matched to a gene; V was cut back by 7 bases and J by 7 bases. This CDR3 reads CASTKIAGGPGEQYF. The CDR3 DNA reads as TGTGCCAGCACGAAGATAGCGGGAGGGCCAGGGGAGCAGTACTTC.

The gene calls are TRBV5-1 and TRBJ2-7, with 8 bases matching TRBD2. The junction had 11 bases not matched to a gene; V was cut back by 2 bases and J by 7 bases. Germline V CDR1 and CDR2: SGHRS, YFSETQ. The CDR3 loop spans 15 amino acids. The CDR3 nucleotides read TGCGCCAGCAGCTTTACTAGCGGAACGACGGGGGAGCAGTACTTC. This codes for CASSFTSGTTGEQYF. Drawing the rest from reference TRBV5-1 and TRBJ2-7, the complete variable domain is KAGVTQTPRYLIKTRGQQVTLSCSPISGHRSVSWYQQTPGQGLQFLFEYFSETQRNKGNFPGRFSGRQFSNSRSEMNVSTLELGDSALYLCASSFTSGTTGEQYFGPGTRLTVT.

The gene calls are TRBV5-1 and TRBJ2-7, with D possibly being TRBD1 (6 bases). V gave up 0 bases and J gave up 4 bases, with 14 bases separating them. Germline values: CDR1 SGHRS, CDR2 YFSETQ. The CDR3 totals 15 residues. The CDR3 region is CASSLDSGTPYEQYF. Here the CDR3 DNA reads TGCGCCAGCAGCTTGGACTCCGGGACACCGTACGAGCAGTACTTC. Together with reference TRBV5-1 and TRBJ2-7, the CDR3 gives the full variable domain: KAGVTQTPRYLIKTRGQQVTLSCSPISGHRSVSWYQQTPGQGLQFLFEYFSETQRNKGNFPGRFSGRQFSNSRSEMNVSTLELGDSALYLCASSLDSGTPYEQYFGPGTRLTVT.

The V and J genes are TRBV28 and TRBJ1-1, with 9 bases matching TRBD1. This CDR3 region has 18 residues. Per germline, CDR1 MDHEN and CDR2 SYDVKM. J lost 7 bases, V lost 2 bases, and 17 bases had no gene match. The chain's CDR3 is CASSLLPGQGNWVGEAFF. The CDR3 DNA is TGTGCCAGCAGTTTACTTCCGGGACAGGGTAACTGGGTAGGTGAAGCTTTCTTT.

This clonotype was counted between two and nine times. The chain has TRBV10-1 and TRBJ2-1, with D unresolved. With 8 bases removed from V and 4 bases from J, the gap between germline ends came to 3 bases. The CDR3 consists of 10 residues. CDR1 WNHNN and CDR2 SYGVQD come from the germline V gene (reference sequence). CDR3 sequence reads: CASAYNEQFF. CDR3 coding DNA: TGCGCCAGCGCTTACAATGAGCAGTTCTTC.

The chain carries TRBV7-2 and TRBJ2-3; 11 bases align to TRBD2. Trimming took 5 bases from V and 2 from J; bases not matched to a gene: 6. The germline CDR1 and CDR2 sequences are SGHTA and FQGNSA. The CDR3 is made up of 16 amino acids. The CDR3 loop is CASSPGLAGITDTQYF. The CDR3 nucleotides read TGTGCCAGCAGCCCCGGACTAGCGGGTATCACAGATACGCAGTATTTT.

This clonotype was observed a few times. The rearrangement uses TRBV5-1 and TRBJ2-5; 12 nucleotides agree with TRBD2. The V gene end was trimmed by 3 bases and the J gene end by 5 bases; junction bases not matched to a gene: 11. The CDR3 totals 17 residues. From germline, CDR1 is SGHRS and CDR2 YFSETQ. In nucleotides, the CDR3 is TGCGCCAGCAGCTCTACCCCCAGACTAGCGGGAGTGGAGACCCAGTACTTC. Translating gives CASSSTPRLAGVETQYF. The full variable domain, with the rest looked up from reference TRBV5-1 and TRBJ2-5, is KAGVTQTPRYLIKTRGQQVTLSCSPISGHRSVSWYQQTPGQGLQFLFEYFSETQRNKGNFPGRFSGRQFSNSRSEMNVSTLELGDSALYLCASSSTPRLAGVETQYFGPGTRLLVL.

This clonotype was recorded many times. The rearrangement links TRBV29-1 to TRBJ2-3; 10 bases line up with TRBD2. Germline V CDR1 and CDR2: SQVTM, ANQGSEA. The CDR3 loop spans 13 amino acids. The V gene end was trimmed by 3 bases and the J gene end by 6 bases; junction bases not matched to a gene: 3. In nucleotides, the CDR3 is TGCAGCGTTGAGGCTAGCGGGAGTGATACGCAGTATTTT. This translates into CSVEASGSDTQYF.

This clonotype was picked up a small number of times. This sequence joins TRBV7-2 and TRBJ1-6, with D possibly matching TRBD1 (5 bases). With 7 bases removed from V and 12 bases from J, the gap between germline ends came to 19 bases. This CDR3 contains 14 residues. Germline values: CDR1 SGHTA, CDR2 FQGNSA. Written as DNA, the CDR3 is TGTGCCAGCACCAACCGACCCGGCGGGGGACCCCTCCACTTT. It encodes CASTNRPGGGPLHF.

The V and J genes are TRBV20-1 and TRBJ2-7; 9 bases agree with TRBD2. The CDR3 length is 15 residues. Germline CDR1 is DFQATT and CDR2 is SNEGSKA (reference sequence). Losses at the gene ends were 6 bases for V and 0 bases for J; bases not matched to a gene: 9. This chain's CDR3 is CSASAGGVSSYEQYF. For the CDR3, the DNA is TGCAGTGCCTCAGCGGGAGGCGTTAGCTCCTACGAGCAGTACTTC.

In this sample, this clonotype turned up a few times. This chain uses TRBV20-1 with TRBJ2-3; the match to TRBD2 covers 13 bases. The germline V gene has CDR1 DFQATT and CDR2 SNEGSKA (reference sequence). The ends lost 0 bases at V and 2 bases at J; junction bases unmatched: 5. The CDR3 length is 17 residues. The DNA of the CDR3 is TGCAGTGCTAGAGATTCCGGACTAGCGGGAGTCACAGATACGCAGTATTTT. As protein: CSARDSGLAGVTDTQYF.